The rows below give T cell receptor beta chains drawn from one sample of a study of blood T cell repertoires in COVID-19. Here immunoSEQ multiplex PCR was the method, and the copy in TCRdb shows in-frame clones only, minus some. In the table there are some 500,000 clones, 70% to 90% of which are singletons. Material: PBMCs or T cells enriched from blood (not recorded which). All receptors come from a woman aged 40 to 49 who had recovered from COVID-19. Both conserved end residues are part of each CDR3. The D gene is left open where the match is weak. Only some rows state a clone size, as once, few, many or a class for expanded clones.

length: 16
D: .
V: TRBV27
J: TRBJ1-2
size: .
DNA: TGTGCCAGCAGTTTATCGGAGCCCTTCTTTAACTATGGCTACACCTTC
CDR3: CASSLSEPFFNYGYTF

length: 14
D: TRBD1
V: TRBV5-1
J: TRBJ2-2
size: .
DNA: TGCGCCAGCAGCCCTGACAGGGCGACCGGGGAGCTGTTTTTT
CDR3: CASSPDRATGELFF

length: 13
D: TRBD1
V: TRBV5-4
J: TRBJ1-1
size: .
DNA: TGTGCCAGCAGCTTGAGGACAGGGGGGGAAGCTTTCTTT
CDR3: CASSLRTGGEAFF

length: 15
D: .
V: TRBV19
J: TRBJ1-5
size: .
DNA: TGTGCCAGTAGAGAGACAGGCCCCGTCAATCAGCCCCAGCATTTT
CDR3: CASRETGPVNQPQHF

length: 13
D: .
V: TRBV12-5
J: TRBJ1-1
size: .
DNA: TGTGCTAGTGACAGACAGGAGAACACTGAAGCTTTCTTT
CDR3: CASDRQENTEAFF

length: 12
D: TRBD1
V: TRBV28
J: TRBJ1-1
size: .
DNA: TGTGCCAGCAGTACAGGGGGCACTGAAGCTTTCTTT
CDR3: CASSTGGTEAFF

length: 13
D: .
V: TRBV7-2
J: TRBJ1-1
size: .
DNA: TGTGCCAGCAGCCGAGGGACACATCATGAAGCTTTCTTT
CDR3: CASSRGTHHEAFF

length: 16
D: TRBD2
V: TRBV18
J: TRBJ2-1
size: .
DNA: TGTGCCAGCTCACCCTGGACTAGCGGGAACTACAATGAGCAGTTCTTC
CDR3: CASSPWTSGNYNEQFF

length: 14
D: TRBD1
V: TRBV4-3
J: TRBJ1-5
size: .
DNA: TGCGCCAGCAGCCACGGGACAGGGAGTCAGCCCCAGCATTTT
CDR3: CASSHGTGSQPQHF

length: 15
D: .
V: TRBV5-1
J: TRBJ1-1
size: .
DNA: TGCGCCAGCAGCTTGCCCACATACCCGAACACTGAAGCTTTCTTT
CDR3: CASSLPTYPNTEAFF

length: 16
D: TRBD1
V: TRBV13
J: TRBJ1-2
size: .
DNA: TGTGCCAGCAGCGCCGGATCCGGGACAGGGCAATATGGCTACACCTTC
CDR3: CASSAGSGTGQYGYTF

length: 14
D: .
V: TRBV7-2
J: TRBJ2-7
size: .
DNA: TGTGCCAGCAGCCCCCAAGGGACTTCGTCCCAGCCGTACTTC
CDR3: CASSPQGTSSQPYF

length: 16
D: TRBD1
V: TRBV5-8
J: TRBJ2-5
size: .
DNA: TGTGCCAGCAGCTTTTCCCGGGGACAGGGGTTTGAGACCCAGTACTTC
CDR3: CASSFSRGQGFETQYF

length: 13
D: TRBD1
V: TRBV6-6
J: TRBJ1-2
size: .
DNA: TGTGCCAGCATCCGAGACAGGGGGTACGGCTACACCTTC
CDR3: CASIRDRGYGYTF

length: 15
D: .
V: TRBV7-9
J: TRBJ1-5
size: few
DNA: TGTGCCAGCAGCTTAGGACAGGCCCCCAATCAGCCCCAGCATTTT
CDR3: CASSLGQAPNQPQHF

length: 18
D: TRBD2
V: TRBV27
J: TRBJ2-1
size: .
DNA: TGTGCCAGCAGCGCACTTATCGGGACTAGCGGGAGCTACAATGAGCAGTTCTTC
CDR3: CASSALIGTSGSYNEQFF

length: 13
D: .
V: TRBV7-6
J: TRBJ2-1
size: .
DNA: TGTGCCAGCAGCACTACGAGCGGGTTGGAGCAGTTCTTC
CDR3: CASSTTSGLEQFF

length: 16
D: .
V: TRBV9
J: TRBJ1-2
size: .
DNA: TGTGCCAGCAGCCCCCCGATAAAAGACAGCGGGGGTGGCTACACCTTC
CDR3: CASSPPIKDSGGGYTF

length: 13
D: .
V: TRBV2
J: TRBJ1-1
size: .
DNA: TGTGCCAGCAGAGCCTGGGCGAACACTGAAGCTTTCTTT
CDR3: CASRAWANTEAFF

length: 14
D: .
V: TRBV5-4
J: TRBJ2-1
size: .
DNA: TGTGCCAGCAGCTTCGTGGCAGCCTACAATGAGCAGTTCTTC
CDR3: CASSFVAAYNEQFF

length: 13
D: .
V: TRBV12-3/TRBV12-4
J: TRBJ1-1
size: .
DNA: TGTGCCAGCAGTTTTCGGGTGAACACTGAAGCTTTCTTT
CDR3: CASSFRVNTEAFF

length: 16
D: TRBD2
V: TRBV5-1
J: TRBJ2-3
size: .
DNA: TGCGCCAGCAGCTTAGAGACTAGCGGGAGCACAGATACGCAGTATTTT
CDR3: CASSLETSGSTDTQYF

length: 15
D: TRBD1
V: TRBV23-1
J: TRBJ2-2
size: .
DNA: TGCGCCAGCAGTCATGCCGGGACAGCCCCCGGGGAGCTGTTTTTT
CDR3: CASSHAGTAPGELFF

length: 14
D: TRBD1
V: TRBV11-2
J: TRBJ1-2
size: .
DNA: TGTGCCAGCAGCGACATACAGGGGAACTATGGCTACACCTTC
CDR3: CASSDIQGNYGYTF

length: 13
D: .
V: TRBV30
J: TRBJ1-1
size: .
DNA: TGTGCCTGGAGGTACAGGGCGGACACTGAAGCTTTCTTT
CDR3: CAWRYRADTEAFF

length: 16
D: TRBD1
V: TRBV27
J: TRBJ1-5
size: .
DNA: TGTGCCAGCAGTTTTGGGACAGGGGGTGGCAATCAGCCCCAGCATTTT
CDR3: CASSFGTGGGNQPQHF

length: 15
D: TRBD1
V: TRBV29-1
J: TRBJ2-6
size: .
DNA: TGCAGCGTCGGACAGGGGGCAATTGGGGCCAACGTCCTGACTTTC
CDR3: CSVGQGAIGANVLTF

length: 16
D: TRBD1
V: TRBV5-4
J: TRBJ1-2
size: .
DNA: TGTGCCAGCAGCTTGGCGGGGCAGGGGGCCTTCTATGGCTACACCTTC
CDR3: CASSLAGQGAFYGYTF

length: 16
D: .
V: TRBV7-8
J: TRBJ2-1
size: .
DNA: TGTGCCAGCAGCCCCAACCCGTCGAGCGGCTACAATGAGCAGTTCTTC
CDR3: CASSPNPSSGYNEQFF

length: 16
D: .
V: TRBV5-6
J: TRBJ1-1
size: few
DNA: TGTGCCAGCAGCTTGGGTGGCGGGGGGAGGAACACTGAAGCTTTCTTT
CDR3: CASSLGGGGRNTEAFF

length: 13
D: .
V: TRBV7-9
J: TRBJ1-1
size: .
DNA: TGTGCCAGCAGCTTACCGGGAGGGACTGAAGCTTTCTTT
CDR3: CASSLPGGTEAFF

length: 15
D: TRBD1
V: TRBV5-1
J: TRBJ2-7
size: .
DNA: TGCGCCAGCAGCACCGGGACAGGGGTGGGATACGAGCAGTACTTC
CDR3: CASSTGTGVGYEQYF

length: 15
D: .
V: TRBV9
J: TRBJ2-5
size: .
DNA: TGTGCCAGCAGCGTCAGAGGGGGAGAACAAGAGACCCAGTACTTC
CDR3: CASSVRGGEQETQYF

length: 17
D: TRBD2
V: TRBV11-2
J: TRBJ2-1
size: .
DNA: TGTGCCAGCAGCCGAGCCGCGTTTAGCGGGAGTGGCAATGAGCAGTTCTTC
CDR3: CASSRAAFSGSGNEQFF

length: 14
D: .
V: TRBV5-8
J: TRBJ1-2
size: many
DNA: TGTGCCAGCAGCCTGGGCGGGGTAGCCTATGGCTACACCTTC
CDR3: CASSLGGVAYGYTF

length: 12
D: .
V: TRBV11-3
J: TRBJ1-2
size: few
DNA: TGTGCCAGCAGCTCCGGAGCGGGAGGCTACACCTTC
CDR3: CASSSGAGGYTF

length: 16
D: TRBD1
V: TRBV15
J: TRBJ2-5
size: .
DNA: TGTGCCACCAGCAGACCACCGGGACAGGGCCAAGAGACCCAGTACTTC
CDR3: CATSRPPGQGQETQYF

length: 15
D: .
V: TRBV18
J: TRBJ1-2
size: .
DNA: TGTGCCAGCTCACCACCCGGCAGGGGTGTCTATGGCTACACCTTC
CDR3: CASSPPGRGVYGYTF